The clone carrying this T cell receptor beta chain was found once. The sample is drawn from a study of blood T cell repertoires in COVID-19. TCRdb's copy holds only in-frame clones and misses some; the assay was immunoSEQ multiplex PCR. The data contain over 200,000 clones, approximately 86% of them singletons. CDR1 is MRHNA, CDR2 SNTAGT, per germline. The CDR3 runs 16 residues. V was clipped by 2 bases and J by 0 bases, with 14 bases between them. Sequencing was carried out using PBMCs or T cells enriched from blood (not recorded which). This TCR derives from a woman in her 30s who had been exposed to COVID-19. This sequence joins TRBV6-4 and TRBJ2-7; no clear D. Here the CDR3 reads CASSDESKLLSYEQYF. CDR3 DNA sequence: TGTGCCAGCAGTGACGAGAGCAAGCTGCTCTCCTACGAGCAGTACTTC.